These 20 T cell receptor beta chains share one sample of origin, sequenced in a study of cytomegalovirus exposure and HLA in healthy donors. The study ran its PCR with 60 Vbeta and 13 Jbeta primers. Profiling relied on immunoSEQ multiplex PCR, and the TCRdb table lists in-frame clones only, not all of them. This sample carries approximately 200,000 clones, approximately 85% of them seen once, and the ten largest clones take less than 2.5%. The material sequenced was PBMCs. The receptors shown here come from a woman aged 45-65 years in good health and CMV-seronegative.

The chain couples TRBV15 to TRBJ2-7; possible D gene TRBD1, 6 bases. This CDR3 spans 12 amino acids. The germline V and J ends were trimmed by 0 bases and 10 bases, with 10 bases remaining between them. Germline assignment: CDR1 LNHNV and CDR2 YYDKDF (reference sequence). In DNA, the CDR3 is TGTGCCACCAGCAGAGATCAGGGGAATCAGTACTTC. Amino acids: CATSRDQGNQYF.

The chain combines TRBV18 with TRBJ1-1; 7 nucleotides match TRBD1. Looked up from germline, CDR1 is KGHSH and CDR2 is LQKENI. Losses at the gene ends were 1 base for V and 4 bases for J; bases not matched to a gene: 9. The CDR3 has 16 amino acids. CDR3 in DNA: TGTGCCAGCTCACCACAGGGGGCGATGGTATCCACTGAAGCTTTCTTT. Encoded protein: CASSPQGAMVSTEAFF.

The J gene is TRBJ1-5, the V gene TRBV27; maybe TRBD1 (6 bases). The germline V gene encodes CDR1 MNHEY and CDR2 SMNVEV (reference sequence). The CDR3 loop spans 15 amino acids. Trimming left V 4 bases short and J 1 base short, with 11 bases between. CDR3 sequence: CASSYRALSNQPQHF. CDR3 bases: TGTGCCAGCAGTTACAGGGCGTTAAGCAATCAGCCCCAGCATTTT.

V and J are TRBV27 and TRBJ2-7, with D tentatively TRBD2 (6 bases). This CDR3 region has 14 residues. Looked up from germline, CDR1 is MNHEY and CDR2 is SMNVEV (reference sequence). V was clipped by 3 bases and J by 3 bases, with 12 bases between them. CDR3 nucleotides: TGTGCCAGCAGTTTCGGGGGTCTTCTCTACGAGCAGTACTTC. Its translation is CASSFGGLLYEQYF.

J is TRBJ2-1 and V is TRBV28; D gene unclear. Germline CDR1 is MDHEN and CDR2 is SYDVKM. Deletions cut 7 bases from V and 4 bases from J, with 11 bases between. This CDR3 has 13 amino acids. The CDR3 loop is CASNLGSYNEQFF. CDR3 nucleotide sequence: TGTGCCAGCAACCTGGGCTCATACAATGAGCAGTTCTTC.

This chain joins TRBV6-1 and TRBJ2-7; weak D call: TRBD2 (6 bases). Looked up from germline, CDR1 is MNHNS and CDR2 is SASEGT. The V end was cut by 3 bases, the J end by 3 bases, with 12 bases between. The CDR3 loop spans 14 amino acids. Here the CDR3 reads CASSEGLSGYEQYF. The CDR3 coding sequence is TGTGCCAGCAGTGAGGGACTGTCGGGCTACGAGCAGTACTTC.

V and J are TRBV7-3 and TRBJ1-5; 11 bases fit TRBD1. Germline assignment: CDR1 SGHTA and CDR2 FQGTGA. With V trimmed by 10 bases and J by 2 bases, 7 bases remained unmatched. The CDR3 consists of 15 residues. CDR3 sequence: CANPDRGLGNQPQHF. The CDR3 DNA follows: TGTGCCAATCCGGACAGGGGGCTAGGCAATCAGCCCCAGCATTTT.

This clone was observed a single time. CDR3 sequence reads: CASSLGDYDRTDTQYF. CDR3 nucleotide sequence: TGTGCCAGCAGCTTAGGGGACTATGACCGCACAGATACGCAGTATTTT. V is TRBV7-9 and J is TRBJ2-3; 7 bases match TRBD2. After removal of 1 base from V and 1 base from J, the junction contained 5 bases not matched to a gene. CDR3 size: 16 residues. Germline V gives CDR1 SEHNR, CDR2 FQNEAQ (reference sequence).

The chain recombines TRBV30 with TRBJ2-7, with D possibly being TRBD1 (5 bases). The germline gives CDR1 GTSNPN, CDR2 SVGIG (reference sequence). The CDR3 is made up of 15 amino acids. V gave up 5 bases and J gave up 0 bases, with 17 bases separating them. In nucleotides, the CDR3 is TGTGCCTGGTACGACTGGACATCCAGCTCCTACGAGCAGTACTTC. Its protein is CAWYDWTSSSYEQYF.

The CDR3 region is CASSEAGLATNEQFF. Here the CDR3 DNA reads TGTGCCAGCAGTGAAGCGGGACTAGCGACCAATGAGCAGTTCTTC. The chain employs TRBV2 and TRBJ2-1; 10 nucleotides align to TRBD2. Germline CDR1 and CDR2: SNHLY and FYNNEI. The CDR3 loop spans 15 amino acids. V lost 0 bases to trimming and J lost 6 bases; unmatched junction nucleotides: 2.

The V gene is TRBV9, the J gene TRBJ2-5; possibly TRBD2 for D (5 bases). The V end was cut by 3 bases, the J end by 4 bases, with 19 bases between. The CDR3 spans 16 residues. Germline values: CDR1 SGDLS, CDR2 YYNGEE. The DNA of the CDR3 is TGTGCCAGCAGCGGTGGTGGTGGGGTTCGGGGAGAGACCCAGTACTTC. It is translated as CASSGGGGVRGETQYF.

The chain joins TRBV5-1 to TRBJ2-7; 10 nucleotides agree with TRBD1. After removal of 4 bases from V and 2 bases from J, the junction contained 24 bases not matched to a gene. CDR3 size: 21 residues. CDR1 and CDR2 (germline): SGHRS, YFSETQ. CDR3 nucleotide sequence: TGCGCCAGCAGCCGGGACAGGGGATTTATTGGTCAGGGATCGGGGGCCTACGAGCAGTACTTC. This codes for CASSRDRGFIGQGSGAYEQYF.

This clone occurred a few times. The rearrangement uses TRBV30 and TRBJ2-7, with 10 bases matching TRBD2. With 0 bases clipped from V and 3 bases from J, the junction kept 2 bases outside the gene matches. The CDR3 is made up of 14 amino acids. The germline V gene has CDR1 GTSNPN and CDR2 SVGIG (reference sequence). CDR3 sequence: CAWSVQREGYEQYF. The DNA of the CDR3 is TGTGCCTGGAGTGTACAGCGGGAGGGCTACGAGCAGTACTTC.

This clone was recorded only once. This rearrangement joins TRBV2 to TRBJ2-5, with 8 bases that match TRBD2. The J call is uncertain, as TRBJ2-7 better fits the DNA end. The germline CDR1 and CDR2 sequences are SNHLY and FYNNEI. CDR3 length: 13 residues. The CDR3 DNA reads TGTGCCAGCAGTAGCGGGAGAGAACGCGAGCAGTACTTC. It translates to CASSSGREREQYF.

V usage is TRBV11-2 and J usage is TRBJ1-6, with a possible D match to TRBD1 (5 bases). Trimming removed 5 bases at V and 7 bases at J, with 21 bases between. Germline V gene data show CDR1 as SGHAT and CDR2 as FQNNGV. The CDR3 length is 17 residues. CDR3 in amino acids: CASSLWTLQAGNSPLHF. Here the CDR3 DNA reads TGTGCCAGCAGCCTCTGGACACTTCAGGCGGGGAATTCACCCCTCCACTTT.

The gene calls are TRBV4-1 and TRBJ2-1, with 9 bases aligning to TRBD2. The CDR3 is 14 amino acids. Germline V gene sequence: CDR1 MGHRA, CDR2 YSYEKL. J lost 8 bases, V lost 3 bases, and 5 bases had no gene match. The CDR3 region is CASSQAGTSYEQFF. The CDR3 DNA follows: TGCGCCAGCAGCCAGGCCGGGACTAGCTATGAGCAGTTCTTC.

This clone has only one observation. V is TRBV28 and J is TRBJ1-2; 8 bases are a match to TRBD1. Trimming at V came to 3 bases and at J to 6 bases, leaving 9 bases not matched to a gene. The CDR3 extends over 15 amino acids. CDR1 is MDHEN, CDR2 SYDVKM, per germline. This CDR3 reads CASSFGDRSLNGYTF. In DNA, the CDR3 is TGTGCCAGCAGTTTTGGGGACAGGAGCTTGAATGGCTACACCTTC.

The chain recombines TRBV11-2 with TRBJ1-1, with D perhaps TRBD1 (5 bases). This CDR3 comprises 15 residues. The ends were cut back, 3 bases at V and 0 bases at J, with 11 bases in the middle. Germline CDR1 is SGHAT and CDR2 is FQNNGV. The chain's CDR3 is CASSFGRQLNTEAFF. CDR3 bases: TGTGCCAGCAGCTTCGGCAGACAGCTGAACACTGAAGCTTTCTTT.

V gene TRBV11-2 combines with J gene TRBJ2-3, with 7 bases aligning to TRBD2. This CDR3 contains 14 residues. Losses at the gene ends were 1 base for V and 6 bases for J; bases not matched to a gene: 4. Germline lookup yields CDR1 SGHAT and CDR2 FQNNGV. CDR3 residues: CASSLVREVDTQYF. The CDR3 DNA follows: TGTGCCAGCAGCTTAGTCCGGGAGGTGGATACGCAGTATTTT. The entire variable domain, with the rest obtained from reference TRBV11-2 and TRBJ2-3, is as follows: EAGVAQSPRYKIIEKRQSVAFWCNPISGHATLYWYQQILGQGPKLLIQFQNNGVVDDSQLPKDRFSAERLKGVDSTLKIQPAKLEDSAVYLCASSLVREVDTQYFGPGTRLTVL.

This clone was seen once. The CDR3 here is CASTGREETQYF. CDR3 nucleotide sequence: TGTGCCAGTACGGGCAGGGAAGAGACCCAGTACTTC. V gene TRBV19 combines with J gene TRBJ2-5; D might be TRBD1 (5 bases). The ends were cut back, 7 bases at V and 3 bases at J, with 9 bases in the middle. The CDR3 loop spans 12 amino acids. Per germline, CDR1 LNHDA and CDR2 SQIVND (reference sequence). Full variable domain (outside the CDR3, taken from reference TRBV19 and TRBJ2-5): DGGITQSPKYLFRKEGQNVTLSCEQNLNHDAMYWYRQDPGQGLRLIYYSQIVNDFQKGDIAEGYSVSREKKESFPLTVTSAQKNPTAFYLCASTGREETQYFGPGTRLLVL.